These 21 T cell receptor beta chains were all obtained from the same sample, sequenced in a study of control samples from healthy donors and cancer patients. Sequencing was performed with immunoSEQ multiplex PCR; in TCRdb, only in-frame clones are kept and a portion is missing. Of about 140,000 clones listed, about 88% are singletons. Sequencing was performed on blood. The receptors originated from a woman in her 30s in good health.

This clone showed up just a few times. The chain couples TRBV2 to TRBJ1-1, with 10 bases aligning to TRBD1. With 3 bases clipped from V and 1 base from J, the junction kept 2 bases outside the gene matches. The CDR3 totals 15 residues. From germline, CDR1 is SNHLY and CDR2 FYNNEI. CDR3 in amino acids: CASSDGDRGNTEAFF. The CDR3 bases are TGTGCCAGCAGTGATGGGGACAGGGGGAACACTGAAGCTTTCTTT.

The sample holds one count of this clone. The CDR3 sequence is CASSGTGGNTIYF. As DNA, the CDR3 is TGTGCCAGCAGCGGCACAGGGGGAAACACCATATATTTT. V and J are TRBV5-6 and TRBJ1-3; TRBD1 is a possible D gene (6 bases). The ends were cut back, 4 bases at V and 4 bases at J, with 9 bases in the middle. The CDR3 contains 13 residues. Germline V lookup: CDR1 SGHDT, CDR2 YYEEEE.

The chain has TRBV3-1 (or the pseudogene TRBV3-2) and TRBJ1-4; D is undetermined. V gave up 3 bases and J gave up 8 bases, with 7 bases separating them. The CDR3 is 12 amino acids. Germline CDR1 is LGHDT and CDR2 is YNNKEL (reference sequence). The CDR3 protein is CASSHRQEKLFF. In nucleotides, the CDR3 is TGTGCCAGCAGCCACCGACAAGAAAAACTGTTTTTT.

In DNA, the CDR3 is TGTGCCAGCAGTGAAGGGGCAGGGGGCCCCAATGAGCAGTTCTTC. It codes for CASSEGAGGPNEQFF. This chain links TRBV2 with TRBJ2-1, with 8 bases fitting TRBD1. Germline CDR1 SNHLY, CDR2 FYNNEI. Losses at the gene ends were 1 base for V and 6 bases for J; bases not matched to a gene: 5. CDR3 size: 15 residues.

The chain is built from TRBV24-1 and TRBJ2-5; TRBD1 matches 9 bases. Germline trimming cut 4 bases from V and 4 bases from J; bases unmatched to any gene: 6. Germline V gives CDR1 KGHDR, CDR2 SFDVKD. This CDR3 comprises 15 residues. In DNA, the CDR3 is TGTGCCACCAGTGACTCAGCGACAGGGGGAGAGACCCAGTACTTC. Translated: CATSDSATGGETQYF.

V gene TRBV27 combines with J gene TRBJ2-1; 10 nucleotides agree with TRBD2. J gave up 6 bases and V 6 bases, and 14 bases lay outside the gene matches. The CDR3 has 17 amino acids. From germline, CDR1 is MNHEY and CDR2 SMNVEV (reference sequence). The CDR3 loop is CASSSRALAGDGNEQFF. Written as DNA, the CDR3 is TGTGCCAGCAGCAGCAGGGCGCTAGCGGGAGACGGCAATGAGCAGTTCTTC.

The chain combines TRBV6-5 with TRBJ2-5, with a weak D call TRBD2 (5 bases). The V end was cut by 4 bases, the J end by 1 base, with 13 bases between. The CDR3 loop spans 15 amino acids. CDR1 is MNHEY and CDR2 is SVGAGI in the germline V gene. This CDR3 is CASSLAGIGQETQYF. CDR3 bases: TGTGCCAGCAGTTTAGCCGGGATCGGCCAAGAGACCCAGTACTTC.

This rearrangement joins TRBV7-9 to TRBJ2-1; D is unclear. The CDR3 has 12 amino acids. V was trimmed by 1 base and J by 7 bases, leaving 5 bases between them. The germline gives CDR1 SEHNR, CDR2 FQNEAQ (reference sequence). CDR3 sequence: CASSLVENEQFF. The CDR3 DNA is TGTGCCAGCAGCTTAGTGGAGAATGAGCAGTTCTTC.

The V gene is TRBV2, the J gene TRBJ2-1, with D tentatively TRBD1 (5 bases). Trimming stripped 5 bases from V and 9 bases from J, with 8 bases between. The CDR3 extends over 11 amino acids. The germline gives CDR1 SNHLY, CDR2 FYNNEI. CDR3 protein: CASSRQREQFF. The CDR3 DNA follows: TGTGCCAGCAGTAGACAGCGTGAGCAGTTCTTC.

On this clone: Mismatch with germline at one junction end may stem from a read error. V and J are TRBV3-1 (or the pseudogene TRBV3-2) and TRBJ2-7; TRBD2 matches at 9 bases. CDR1 and CDR2 (germline): LGHDT, YNNKEL (reference sequence). The CDR3 consists of 15 residues. As DNA, the CDR3 is TGTGCCAGCAGGGATAGCGGGAGAACCTCCCACGAGCAGTACTTC. The encoded protein is CASRDSGRTSHEQYF.

V is TRBV2 and J is TRBJ2-3; 13 bases map to TRBD2. The CDR3 consists of 15 residues. CDR1 SNHLY and CDR2 FYNNEI come from the germline V gene. With V trimmed by 6 bases and J by 8 bases, 8 bases remained unmatched. CDR3 DNA: TGTGCCAGCAGGGGAGGACTAGCGGGAGCAGCTACGCAGTATTTT. Its translation: CASRGGLAGAATQYF.

The gene calls are TRBV6-6 and TRBJ1-1, with a possible D match to TRBD1 (5 bases). Germline V gives CDR1 MNHNY, CDR2 SVGAGI (reference sequence). The CDR3 has 15 amino acids. Trimming took off 7 bases at V and 4 bases at J, with 19 bases between the two ends. CDR3 bases: TGTGCCAGCACCTACCCTGGGGGGGGTGGCACTGAAGCTTTCTTT. This encodes CASTYPGGGGTEAFF.

The V and J genes are TRBV5-1 and TRBJ1-4; the match to TRBD1 covers 8 bases. The J segment lost 3 bases and the V segment lost 5 bases, leaving 9 bases of the junction unmatched. The CDR3 loop spans 16 amino acids. The germline CDR1 and CDR2 sequences are SGHRS and YFSETQ. The DNA for the CDR3 is TGCGCCAGCAGGACAGGGGCTACCTCGGCTAATGAAAAACTGTTTTTT. Protein: CASRTGATSANEKLFF.

The V and J genes are TRBV11-2 and TRBJ2-2; D unclear. The CDR3 spans 14 residues. The V end was cut by 5 bases, the J end by 1 base, with 8 bases between. CDR1 and CDR2 (germline): SGHAT, FQNNGV. The CDR3 nucleotides read TGTGCCAGCAGCCATCAGTTGAACACCGGGGAGCTGTTTTTT. Encoded protein: CASSHQLNTGELFF. The full variable domain, completed using reference TRBV11-2 and TRBJ2-2, is EAGVAQSPRYKIIEKRQSVAFWCNPISGHATLYWYQQILGQGPKLLIQFQNNGVVDDSQLPKDRFSAERLKGVDSTLKIQPAKLEDSAVYLCASSHQLNTGELFFGEGSRLTVL.

This chain links TRBV29-1 with TRBJ1-1, with 8 positions matching TRBD1. There are 15 residues in the CDR3. The germline CDR1 and CDR2 sequences are SQVTM and ANQGSEA. With 4 bases clipped from V and 4 bases from J, the junction kept 11 bases outside the gene matches. Here the CDR3 reads CSVGDRPPLGTEAFF. The CDR3 bases are TGCAGCGTTGGGGACAGGCCCCCCTTGGGCACTGAAGCTTTCTTT. Full variable domain (outside the CDR3, taken from reference TRBV29-1 and TRBJ1-1): SAVISQKPSRDICQRGTSLTIQCQVDSQVTMMFWYRQQPGQSLTLIATANQGSEATYESGFVIDKFPISRPNLTFSTLTVSNMSPEDSSIYLCSVGDRPPLGTEAFFGQGTRLTVV.

This clone appeared once. The CDR3 sequence is CASTNGIGLGTHEQYF. Written as DNA, the CDR3 is TGTGCCAGCACCAACGGGATCGGCCTCGGCACCCACGAGCAGTACTTC. The chain carries TRBV28 and TRBJ2-7; D is perhaps TRBD2 (5 bases). This CDR3 is built from 16 residues. Per germline, CDR1 MDHEN and CDR2 SYDVKM. With 7 bases removed from V and 5 bases from J, the gap between germline ends came to 24 bases.

The rearrangement uses TRBV30 and TRBJ1-6; tentatively, D is TRBD1 (6 bases). CDR3 length: 13 residues. V was clipped by 0 bases and J by 12 bases, with 12 bases between them. Looked up from germline, CDR1 is GTSNPN and CDR2 is SVGIG (reference sequence). The CDR3 DNA reads as TGTGCCTGGAGTGTAGGGAGGGGGAGACCCCTCCACTTT. Translating it yields CAWSVGRGRPLHF.

CDR3: CASSYSGGDTEAFF. CDR3 sequence (DNA): TGTGCCAGCAGTTATTCAGGCGGAGACACTGAAGCTTTCTTT. The chain employs TRBV6-2 or TRBV6-3 and TRBJ1-1; the D is unclear. V shed 3 bases and J shed 3 bases, with 11 bases lying between them. The CDR3 totals 14 residues. CDR1 is MNHEY and CDR2 is SVGEGT in the germline V gene.

The chain carries TRBV27 and TRBJ1-2; possible D gene TRBD1, 5 bases. CDR3 length: 14 amino acids. CDR1 is MNHEY and CDR2 is SMNVEV in the germline V gene (reference sequence). The V gene lost 0 bases and the J gene lost 7 bases, with 12 bases spanning the gap. The CDR3: CASSLSGPLAGYTF. CDR3 coding DNA: TGTGCCAGCAGTTTATCGGGGCCTTTGGCTGGCTACACCTTC.

This clone showed up just a few times. V usage is TRBV5-1 and J usage is TRBJ2-1; 9 bases agree with TRBD2. Germline V gene data show CDR1 as SGHRS and CDR2 as YFSETQ. V shed 1 base, J shed 6 bases, and the junction held 11 bases outside the gene matches. CDR3 size: 17 residues. DNA of the CDR3: TGCGCCAGCAGCTTGATTGGTAGCGGGAGATCCGGCAATGAGCAGTTCTTC. Translation gives CASSLIGSGRSGNEQFF.

This clone was counted once. V gene TRBV10-3 combines with J gene TRBJ2-1; 15 nucleotides match TRBD2. The length of the CDR3 is 16 residues. V trimming: 4 bases; J trimming: 5 bases; junction bases outside the gene matches: 3. Germline CDR1 is ENHRY and CDR2 is SYGVKD. CDR3 sequence reads: CAISGTSGRANNEQFF. The CDR3 DNA follows: TGTGCCATCAGTGGGACTAGCGGGAGGGCCAACAATGAGCAGTTCTTC.